These T cell receptor beta chains were read from a single sample in a study of blood T cell repertoires in COVID-19. The repertoire was sequenced with immunoSEQ multiplex PCR; TCRdb's copy has only in-frame clones and lacks some. The data hold roughly 80,000 clones, with over 75% observed a single time. The sequenced sample consisted of peripheral blood. These receptor sequences come from a man between 45 and 60 years old with acute or convalescent COVID-19. Each CDR3 is given with its conserved first and last residue. The D gene is left open where the match is weak. Some rows have no size entry. The others give once, few or many, or a class for an expanded clone.

d_gene: -; v_gene: TRBV28; abundance: -; j_gene: TRBJ1-1; CDR3nt: TGTGCCAGCAGTTCCCGCCTACAGGGAGAGAACACTGAAGCTTTCTTT; CDR3aa: CASSSRLQGENTEAFF
d_gene: -; v_gene: TRBV20-1; abundance: -; j_gene: TRBJ2-1; CDR3nt: TGCAGTGCTAGTAGCCACGAGCAGTTCTTC; CDR3aa: CSASSHEQFF
d_gene: -; v_gene: TRBV3-1/TRBV3-2; abundance: few; j_gene: TRBJ1-1; CDR3nt: TGTGCCAGCAGCCAAGGGGGAGGTAGCACTGAAGCTTTCTTT; CDR3aa: CASSQGGGSTEAFF
d_gene: -; v_gene: TRBV4-3; abundance: -; j_gene: TRBJ2-1; CDR3nt: TGCGCCAGCAGCCAGGGATCTACAGGGCTGAGCAATGAGCAGTTCTTC; CDR3aa: CASSQGSTGLSNEQFF
d_gene: TRBD2; v_gene: TRBV9; abundance: -; j_gene: TRBJ2-1; CDR3nt: TGTGCCAGCAGCGTAATCACTAGCGGGGGCCTTTACAATGAGCAGTTCTTC; CDR3aa: CASSVITSGGLYNEQFF
d_gene: -; v_gene: TRBV6-5; abundance: -; j_gene: TRBJ1-1; CDR3nt: TGTGCCAGCAGTTACGCAGGGGCTTCGAACACTGAAGCTTTCTTT; CDR3aa: CASSYAGASNTEAFF
d_gene: TRBD1; v_gene: TRBV5-1; abundance: -; j_gene: TRBJ2-7; CDR3nt: TGCGCCAGCAGCTTAGAGACAGGGCCTTACGAGCAGTACTTC; CDR3aa: CASSLETGPYEQYF
d_gene: -; v_gene: TRBV6-4; abundance: -; j_gene: TRBJ1-2; CDR3nt: TGTGCCAGCAGTGACTACAGGGACGGCTACACCTTC; CDR3aa: CASSDYRDGYTF
d_gene: -; v_gene: TRBV5-4; abundance: -; j_gene: TRBJ2-5; CDR3nt: TGTGCCAGCAGCCGTGGACAGGGTCTTAGCGGGAGTGCTGAGACCCAGTACTTC; CDR3aa: CASSRGQGLSGSAETQYF
d_gene: TRBD1; v_gene: TRBV18; abundance: -; j_gene: TRBJ2-7; CDR3nt: TGTGCCAGCTCACCAGGGGACAGCTACGAGCAGTACTTC; CDR3aa: CASSPGDSYEQYF
d_gene: -; v_gene: TRBV11-2; abundance: -; j_gene: TRBJ1-3; CDR3nt: TGTGCCAGCAGCTTAGGACACTCTGGAAACACCATATATTTT; CDR3aa: CASSLGHSGNTIYF
d_gene: -; v_gene: TRBV5-1; abundance: -; j_gene: TRBJ1-4; CDR3nt: TGCGCCAGCAGTTCCACAGGGAGTAATGAAAAACTGTTTTTT; CDR3aa: CASSSTGSNEKLFF
d_gene: TRBD1; v_gene: TRBV4-3; abundance: -; j_gene: TRBJ2-2; CDR3nt: TGCGCCAGCAGCCTCGGGACAGGGGACGCCGGGGAGCTGTTTTTT; CDR3aa: CASSLGTGDAGELFF
d_gene: -; v_gene: TRBV5-1; abundance: once; j_gene: TRBJ2-2; CDR3nt: TGCGCCAGCAGCTTGGAGGGGAACGGAGGGGAGCTGTTTTTT; CDR3aa: CASSLEGNGGELFF
d_gene: TRBD1; v_gene: TRBV13; abundance: -; j_gene: TRBJ2-7; CDR3nt: TGTGCCAGCAGCCCCCGGGACAGCTACGAGCAGTACTTC; CDR3aa: CASSPRDSYEQYF
d_gene: -; v_gene: TRBV18; abundance: -; j_gene: TRBJ2-7; CDR3nt: TGTGCCAGCTCACCGCGGGTGGGCGAGCAGTACTTC; CDR3aa: CASSPRVGEQYF